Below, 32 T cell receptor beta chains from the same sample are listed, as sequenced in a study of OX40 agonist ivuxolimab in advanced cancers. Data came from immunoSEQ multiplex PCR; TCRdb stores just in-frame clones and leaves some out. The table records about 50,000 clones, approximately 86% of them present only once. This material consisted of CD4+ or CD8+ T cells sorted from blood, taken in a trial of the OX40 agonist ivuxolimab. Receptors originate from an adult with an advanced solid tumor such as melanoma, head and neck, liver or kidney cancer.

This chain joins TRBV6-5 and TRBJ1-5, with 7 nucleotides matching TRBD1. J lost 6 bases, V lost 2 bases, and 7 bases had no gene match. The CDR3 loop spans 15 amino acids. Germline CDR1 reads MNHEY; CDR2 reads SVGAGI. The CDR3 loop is CASSYQSGGSQPQHF. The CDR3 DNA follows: TGTGCCAGCAGTTACCAGTCAGGGGGAAGTCAGCCCCAGCATTTT.

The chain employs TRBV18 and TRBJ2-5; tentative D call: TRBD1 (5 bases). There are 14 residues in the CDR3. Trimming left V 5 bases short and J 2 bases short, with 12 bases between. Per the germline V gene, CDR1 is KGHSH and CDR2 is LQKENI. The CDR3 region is CASSNRQGQETQYF. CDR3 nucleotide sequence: TGTGCCAGCTCAAATAGGCAGGGTCAAGAGACCCAGTACTTC.

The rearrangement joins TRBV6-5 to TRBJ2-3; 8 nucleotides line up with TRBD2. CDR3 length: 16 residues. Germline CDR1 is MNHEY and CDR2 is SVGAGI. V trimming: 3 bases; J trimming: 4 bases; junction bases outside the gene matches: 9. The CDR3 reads CASSYRAGGEADTQYF. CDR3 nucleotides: TGTGCCAGCAGTTATCGGGCGGGGGGAGAGGCAGATACGCAGTATTTT.

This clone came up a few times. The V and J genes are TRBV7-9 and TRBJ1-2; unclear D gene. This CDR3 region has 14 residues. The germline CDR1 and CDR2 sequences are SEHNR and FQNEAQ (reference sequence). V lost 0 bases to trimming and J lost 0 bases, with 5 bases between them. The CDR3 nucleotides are TGTGCCAGCAGCTTAGCGGGCTCTAACTATGGCTACACCTTC. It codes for CASSLAGSNYGYTF. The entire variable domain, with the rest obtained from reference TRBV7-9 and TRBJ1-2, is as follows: DTGVSQNPRHKITKRGQNVTFRCDPISEHNRLYWYRQTLGQGPEFLTYFQNEAQLEKSRLLSDRFSAERPKGSFSTLEIQRTEQGDSAMYLCASSLAGSNYGYTFGSGTRLTVV.

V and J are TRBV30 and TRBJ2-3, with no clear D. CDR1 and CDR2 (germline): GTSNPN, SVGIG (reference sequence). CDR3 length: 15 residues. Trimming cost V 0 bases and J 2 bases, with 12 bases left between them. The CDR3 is CAWSVDRAFTDTQYF. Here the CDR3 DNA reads TGTGCCTGGAGTGTTGATAGGGCCTTCACAGATACGCAGTATTTT.

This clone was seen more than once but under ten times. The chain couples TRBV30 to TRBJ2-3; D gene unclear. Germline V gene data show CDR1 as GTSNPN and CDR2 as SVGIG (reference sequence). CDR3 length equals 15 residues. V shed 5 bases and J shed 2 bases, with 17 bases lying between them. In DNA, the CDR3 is TGTGCCTGGGTATCTAACCTGATCCCCACAGATACGCAGTATTTT. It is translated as CAWVSNLIPTDTQYF.

CDR3 in DNA: TGTGCCAGCAGTGAAAGTTGGGCTAAGACAGGGGTAAATGAGCAGTTCTTC. It encodes CASSESWAKTGVNEQFF. This chain joins TRBV6-1 and TRBJ2-1; TRBD1 agrees at 8 bases. Germline CDR1 is MNHNS and CDR2 is SASEGT. The CDR3 has 17 amino acids. Trimming took 2 bases from V and 7 from J; bases not matched to a gene: 13.

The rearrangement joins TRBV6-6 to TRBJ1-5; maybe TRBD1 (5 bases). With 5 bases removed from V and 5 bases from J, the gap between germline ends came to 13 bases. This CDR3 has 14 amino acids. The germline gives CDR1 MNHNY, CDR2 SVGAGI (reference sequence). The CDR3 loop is CASSTGTGDQPQHF. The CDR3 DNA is TGTGCCAGCAGTACCGGGACGGGAGATCAGCCCCAGCATTTT.

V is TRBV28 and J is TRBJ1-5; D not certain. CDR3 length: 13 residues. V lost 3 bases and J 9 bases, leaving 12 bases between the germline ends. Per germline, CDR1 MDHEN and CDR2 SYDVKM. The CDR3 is CASSLGFRRPQHF. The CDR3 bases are TGTGCCAGCAGTTTGGGATTTCGTCGGCCCCAGCATTTT.

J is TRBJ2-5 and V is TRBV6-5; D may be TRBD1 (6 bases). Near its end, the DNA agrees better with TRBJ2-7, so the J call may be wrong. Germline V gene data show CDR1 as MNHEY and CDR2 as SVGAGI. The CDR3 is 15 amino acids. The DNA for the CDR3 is TGTGCCAGCAGCCCCTTCGGCAGGGGTCGCTACGAGCAGTACTTC. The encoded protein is CASSPFGRGRYEQYF.

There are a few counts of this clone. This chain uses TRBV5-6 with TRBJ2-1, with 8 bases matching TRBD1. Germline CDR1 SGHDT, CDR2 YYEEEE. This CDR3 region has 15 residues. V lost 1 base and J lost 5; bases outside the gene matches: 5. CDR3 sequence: CASSLSGGAHNEQFF. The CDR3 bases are TGTGCCAGCAGCTTGTCAGGGGGCGCGCACAATGAGCAGTTCTTC.

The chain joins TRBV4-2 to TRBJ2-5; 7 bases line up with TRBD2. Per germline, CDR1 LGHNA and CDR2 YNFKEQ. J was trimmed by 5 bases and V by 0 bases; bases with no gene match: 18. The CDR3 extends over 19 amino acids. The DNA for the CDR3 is TGTGCCAGCAGCCAAGATGCCCCAAGGGGAGCGGGACGGACGGAGACCCAGTACTTC. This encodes CASSQDAPRGAGRTETQYF.

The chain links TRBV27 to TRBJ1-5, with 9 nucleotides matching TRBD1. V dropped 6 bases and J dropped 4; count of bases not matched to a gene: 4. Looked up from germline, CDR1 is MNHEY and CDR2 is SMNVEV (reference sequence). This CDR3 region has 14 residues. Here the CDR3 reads CASRGDRANQPQHF. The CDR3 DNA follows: TGTGCCAGCAGGGGGGACAGGGCGAATCAGCCCCAGCATTTT.

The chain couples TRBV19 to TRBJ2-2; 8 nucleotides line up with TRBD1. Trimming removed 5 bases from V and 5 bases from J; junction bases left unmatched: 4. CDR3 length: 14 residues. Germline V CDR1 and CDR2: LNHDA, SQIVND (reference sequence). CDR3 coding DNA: TGTGCCAGTAGTCTCGACAGGGGAACCGGGGAGCTGTTTTTT. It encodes CASSLDRGTGELFF.

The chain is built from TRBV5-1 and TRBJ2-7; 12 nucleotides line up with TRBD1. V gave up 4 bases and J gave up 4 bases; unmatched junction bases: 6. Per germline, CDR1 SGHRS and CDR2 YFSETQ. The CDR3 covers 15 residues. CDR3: CASSRGQGAAYEQYF. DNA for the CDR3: TGCGCCAGCAGCCGGGGACAGGGGGCTGCATACGAGCAGTACTTC.

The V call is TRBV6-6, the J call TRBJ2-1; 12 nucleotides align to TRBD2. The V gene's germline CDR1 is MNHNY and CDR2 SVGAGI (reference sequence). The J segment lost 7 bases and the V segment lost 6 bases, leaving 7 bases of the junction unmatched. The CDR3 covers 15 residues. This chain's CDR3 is CASSAGTSGLNEQFF. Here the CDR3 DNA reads TGTGCCAGCAGCGCCGGGACTAGCGGGTTGAATGAGCAGTTCTTC.

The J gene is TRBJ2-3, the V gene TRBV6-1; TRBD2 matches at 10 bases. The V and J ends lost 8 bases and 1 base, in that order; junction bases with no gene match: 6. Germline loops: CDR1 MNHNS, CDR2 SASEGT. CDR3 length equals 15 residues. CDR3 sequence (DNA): TGTGCCAGCGGCTCTAGCGGGAGTGGCACAGATACGCAGTATTTT. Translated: CASGSSGSGTDTQYF.

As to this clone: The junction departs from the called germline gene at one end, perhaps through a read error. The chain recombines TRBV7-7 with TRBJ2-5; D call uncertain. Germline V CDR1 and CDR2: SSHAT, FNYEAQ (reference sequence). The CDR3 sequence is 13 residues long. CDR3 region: CASSLRPQETQYF. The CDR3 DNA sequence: TGTGCTAGCAGCTTACGGCCACAAGAGACCCAGTACTTC.

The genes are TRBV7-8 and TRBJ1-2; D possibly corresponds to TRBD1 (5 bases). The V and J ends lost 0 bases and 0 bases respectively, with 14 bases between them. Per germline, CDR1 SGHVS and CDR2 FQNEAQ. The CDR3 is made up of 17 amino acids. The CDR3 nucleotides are TGTGCCAGCAGCTTAGCCCCGGGACTGAAAGCTAACTATGGCTACACCTTC. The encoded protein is CASSLAPGLKANYGYTF. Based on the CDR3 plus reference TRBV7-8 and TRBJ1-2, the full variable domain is GAGVSQSPRYKVAKRGQDVALRCDPISGHVSLFWYQQALGQGPEFLTYFQNEAQLDKSGLPSDRFFAERPEGSVSTLKIQRTQQEDSAVYLCASSLAPGLKANYGYTFGSGTRLTVV.

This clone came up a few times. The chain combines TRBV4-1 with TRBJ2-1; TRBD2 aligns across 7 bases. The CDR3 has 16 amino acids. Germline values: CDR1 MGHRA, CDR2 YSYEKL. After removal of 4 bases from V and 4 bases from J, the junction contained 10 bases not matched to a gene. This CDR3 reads CASSRHASGSYNEQFF. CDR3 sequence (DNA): TGCGCCAGCAGCCGCCACGCTAGCGGAAGTTACAATGAGCAGTTCTTC.

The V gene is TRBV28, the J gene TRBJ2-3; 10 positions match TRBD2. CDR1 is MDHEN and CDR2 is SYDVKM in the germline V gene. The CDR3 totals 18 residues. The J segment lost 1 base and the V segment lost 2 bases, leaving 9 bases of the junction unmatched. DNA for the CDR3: TGTGCCAGCAGTTTACGAGCGGGAGGGCCTGGGGGCACAGATACGCAGTATTTT. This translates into CASSLRAGGPGGTDTQYF.

CDR3 region: CAISQGQGRETQYF. The CDR3 DNA reads as TGTGCCATCAGCCAGGGACAGGGTAGGGAGACCCAGTACTTC. J is TRBJ2-5 and V is TRBV10-3, with 9 bases lining up with TRBD1. The CDR3 runs to 14 residues. The germline CDR1 and CDR2 sequences are ENHRY and SYGVKD. The trim removed 6 bases at V and 5 bases at J, leaving 7 bases unmatched.

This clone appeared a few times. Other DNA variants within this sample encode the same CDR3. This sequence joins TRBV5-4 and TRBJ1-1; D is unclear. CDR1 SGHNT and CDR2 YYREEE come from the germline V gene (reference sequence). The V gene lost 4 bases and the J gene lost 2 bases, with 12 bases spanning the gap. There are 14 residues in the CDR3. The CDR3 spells CASSPSVVNTEAFF. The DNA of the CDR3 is TGTGCCAGCAGCCCGTCCGTCGTCAACACTGAAGCTTTCTTT.

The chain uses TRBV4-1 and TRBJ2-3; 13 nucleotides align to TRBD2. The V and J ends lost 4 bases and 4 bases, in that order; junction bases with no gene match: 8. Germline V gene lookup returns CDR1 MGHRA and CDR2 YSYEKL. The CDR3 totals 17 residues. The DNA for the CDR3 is TGCGCCAGCAGCCCGTACACTAGCGGGAGGGACGCAGATACGCAGTATTTT. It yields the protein CASSPYTSGRDADTQYF.

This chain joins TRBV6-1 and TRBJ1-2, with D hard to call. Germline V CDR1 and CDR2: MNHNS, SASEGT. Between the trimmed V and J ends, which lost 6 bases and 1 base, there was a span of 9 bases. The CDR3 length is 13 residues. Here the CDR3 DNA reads TGTGCCAGCAGCGAATTTCTTAACTATGGCTACACCTTC. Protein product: CASSEFLNYGYTF.

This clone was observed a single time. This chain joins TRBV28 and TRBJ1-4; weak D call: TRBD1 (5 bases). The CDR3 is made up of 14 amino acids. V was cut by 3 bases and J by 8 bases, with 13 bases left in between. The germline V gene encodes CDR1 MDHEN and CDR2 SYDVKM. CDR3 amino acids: CASSFSGTGEKLFF. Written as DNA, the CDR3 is TGTGCCAGCAGTTTTTCCGGGACTGGAGAAAAACTGTTTTTT. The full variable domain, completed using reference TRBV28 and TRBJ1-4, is DVKVTQSSRYLVKRTGEKVFLECVQDMDHENMFWYRQDPGLGLRLIYFSYDVKMKEKGDIPEGYSVSREKKERFSLILESASTNQTSMYLCASSFSGTGEKLFFGSGTQLSVL.

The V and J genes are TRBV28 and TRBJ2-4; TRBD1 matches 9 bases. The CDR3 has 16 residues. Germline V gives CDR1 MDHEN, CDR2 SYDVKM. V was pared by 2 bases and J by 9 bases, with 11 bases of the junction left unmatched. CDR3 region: CASSLGGTGPKGIQYF. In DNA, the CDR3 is TGTGCCAGCAGTTTAGGAGGGACAGGGCCAAAAGGCATTCAGTACTTC.

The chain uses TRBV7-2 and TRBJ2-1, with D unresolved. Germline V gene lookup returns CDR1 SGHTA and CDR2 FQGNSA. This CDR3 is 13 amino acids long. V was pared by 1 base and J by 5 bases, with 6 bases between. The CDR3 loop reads CASSLGLNNEQFF. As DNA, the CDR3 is TGTGCCAGCAGCTTAGGACTCAACAATGAGCAGTTCTTC.

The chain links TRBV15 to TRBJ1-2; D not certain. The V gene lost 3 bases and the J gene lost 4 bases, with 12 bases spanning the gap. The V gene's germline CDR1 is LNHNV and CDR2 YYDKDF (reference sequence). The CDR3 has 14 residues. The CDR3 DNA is TGTGCCACCAGCAGTCCCCAACACAGCTATGGCTACACCTTC. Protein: CATSSPQHSYGYTF.

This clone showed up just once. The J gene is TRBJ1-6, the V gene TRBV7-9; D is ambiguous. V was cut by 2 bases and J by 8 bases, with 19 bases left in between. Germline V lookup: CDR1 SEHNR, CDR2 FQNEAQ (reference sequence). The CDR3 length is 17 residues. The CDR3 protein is CASSLPQSSPIYSPLHF. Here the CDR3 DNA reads TGTGCCAGCAGCTTACCCCAGTCCTCACCCATCTATTCACCCCTCCACTTT.

This CDR3 reads CASSYSGGALNGYTF. The CDR3 DNA is TGTGCCAGCAGTTACTCCGGGGGGGCGCTTAATGGCTACACCTTC. The chain carries TRBV6-9 and TRBJ1-2; D might be TRBD1 (6 bases). The CDR3 is 15 residues long. The germline V gene has CDR1 MNHGY and CDR2 SVAAGI. V lost 3 bases, J lost 6 bases, and 17 bases lay in between.

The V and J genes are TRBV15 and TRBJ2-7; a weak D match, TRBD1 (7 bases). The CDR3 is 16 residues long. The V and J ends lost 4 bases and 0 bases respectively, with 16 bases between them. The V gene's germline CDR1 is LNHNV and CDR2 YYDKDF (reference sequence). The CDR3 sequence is CATSTKWGDSSYEQYF. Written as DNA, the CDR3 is TGTGCCACCAGCACCAAATGGGGGGACAGCTCCTACGAGCAGTACTTC.